This paragraph covers one T cell receptor beta chain sequence. The junction does not match germline at one end; this may be a read error. The entry originates in a study of T cell changes during pregnancy in multiple sclerosis. Germline V gives CDR1 MNHEY, CDR2 SMNVEV (reference sequence). This CDR3 has 15 amino acids. Here immunoSEQ multiplex PCR was the method, and the copy in TCRdb shows in-frame clones only, minus some. The sample has tens of thousands of clones; 80% to 95% are singletons. This TCR derives from a female donor in good health, enrolled as a control in a pregnancy study. The chain combines TRBV27 with TRBJ2-7; 9 nucleotides agree with TRBD2. The input for sequencing was peripheral blood, taken in the first trimester of pregnancy. The CDR3 spells CASRSSGSGEYEQYF. The DNA for the CDR3 is TGTGCTAGCAGGAGTAGCGGGAGTGGGGAGTACGAGCAGTACTTC.